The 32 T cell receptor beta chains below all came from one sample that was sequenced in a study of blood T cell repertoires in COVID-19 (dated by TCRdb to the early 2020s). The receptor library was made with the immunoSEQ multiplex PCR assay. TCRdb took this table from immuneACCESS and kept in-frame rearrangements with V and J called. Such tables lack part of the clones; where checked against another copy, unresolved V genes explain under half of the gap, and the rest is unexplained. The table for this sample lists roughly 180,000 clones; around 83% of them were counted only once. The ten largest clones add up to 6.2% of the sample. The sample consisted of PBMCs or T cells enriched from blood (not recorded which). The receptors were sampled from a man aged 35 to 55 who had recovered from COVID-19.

CDR3 protein: CASSPGVVGMNTEAFF. In nucleotides, the CDR3 is TGTGCCAGCAGCCCAGGGGTAGTTGGGATGAACACTGAAGCTTTCTTT. The rearrangement joins TRBV9 to TRBJ1-1; TRBD1 is a possible D gene (6 bases). Trimming took 4 bases from V and 0 from J, leaving 16 bases between them. Germline V gene sequence: CDR1 SGDLS, CDR2 YYNGEE. The CDR3 is 16 amino acids.

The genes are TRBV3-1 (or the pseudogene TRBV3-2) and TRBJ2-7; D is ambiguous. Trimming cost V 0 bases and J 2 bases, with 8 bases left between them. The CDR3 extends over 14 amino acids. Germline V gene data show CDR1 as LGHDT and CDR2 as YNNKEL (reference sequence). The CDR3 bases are TGTGCCAGCAGCCAAGACAGCGTGGCCTACGAGCAGTACTTC. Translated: CASSQDSVAYEQYF.

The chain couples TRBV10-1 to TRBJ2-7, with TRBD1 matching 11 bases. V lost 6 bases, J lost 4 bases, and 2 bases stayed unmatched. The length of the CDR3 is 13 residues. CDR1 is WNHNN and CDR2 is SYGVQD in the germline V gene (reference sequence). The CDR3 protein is CASRGTGGYEQYF. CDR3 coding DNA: TGCGCCAGCAGGGGGACAGGGGGTTACGAGCAGTACTTC.

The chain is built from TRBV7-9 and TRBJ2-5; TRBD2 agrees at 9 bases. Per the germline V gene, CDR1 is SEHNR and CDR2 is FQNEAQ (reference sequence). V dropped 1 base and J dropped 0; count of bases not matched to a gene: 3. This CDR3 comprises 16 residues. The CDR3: CASSLDQRGDQETQYF. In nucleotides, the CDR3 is TGTGCCAGCAGCTTAGATCAGCGGGGGGACCAAGAGACCCAGTACTTC.

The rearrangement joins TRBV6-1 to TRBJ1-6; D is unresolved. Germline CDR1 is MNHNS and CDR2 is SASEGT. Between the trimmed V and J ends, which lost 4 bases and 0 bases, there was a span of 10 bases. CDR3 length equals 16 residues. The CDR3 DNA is TGTGCCAGCAGTGGGTCGGAGAGCTCCTATAATTCACCCCTCCACTTT. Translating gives CASSGSESSYNSPLHF.

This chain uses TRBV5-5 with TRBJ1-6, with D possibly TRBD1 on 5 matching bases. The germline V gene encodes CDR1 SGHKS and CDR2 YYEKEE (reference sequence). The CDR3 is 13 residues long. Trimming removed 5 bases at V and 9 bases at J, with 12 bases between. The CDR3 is CASRRGGVSPLHF. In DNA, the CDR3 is TGTGCCAGCAGGCGCGGAGGGGTTTCACCCCTCCACTTT.

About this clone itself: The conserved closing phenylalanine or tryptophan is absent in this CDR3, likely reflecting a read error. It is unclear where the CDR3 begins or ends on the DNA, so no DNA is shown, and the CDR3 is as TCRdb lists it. CDR3 sequence reads: CSALQGDI. The genes are TRBV20-1 and TRBJ1-2; the table's D call, TRBD1, was not checked against the DNA. Germline lookup yields CDR1 DFQATT and CDR2 SNEGSKA (reference sequence). The CDR3 extends over 8 residues, inclusive of both ends.

The CDR3 DNA reads as TGTGCCAGCAGTAGTCCGGGACAGGGAGAAACTGAAGCTTTCTTT. It encodes CASSSPGQGETEAFF. The chain uses TRBV6-5 and TRBJ1-1, with 9 positions matching TRBD1. Germline CDR1 MNHEY, CDR2 SVGAGI. This CDR3 contains 15 residues. V was pared by 5 bases and J by 5 bases, with 9 bases of the junction left unmatched.

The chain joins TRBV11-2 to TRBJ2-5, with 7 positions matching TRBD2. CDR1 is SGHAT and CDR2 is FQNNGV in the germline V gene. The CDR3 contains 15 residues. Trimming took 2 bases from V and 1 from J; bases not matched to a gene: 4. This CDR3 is CASSLLGGGQETQYF. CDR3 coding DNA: TGTGCCAGCAGCTTATTGGGCGGGGGCCAAGAGACCCAGTACTTC.

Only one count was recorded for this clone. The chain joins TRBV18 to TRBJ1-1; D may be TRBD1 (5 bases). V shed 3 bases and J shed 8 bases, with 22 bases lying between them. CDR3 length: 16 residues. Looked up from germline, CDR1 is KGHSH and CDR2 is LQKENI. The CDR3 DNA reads TGTGCCAGCTCACCGCGTGCAGGGCCAGGAGGGTCGGAAGCTTTCTTT. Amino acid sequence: CASSPRAGPGGSEAFF.

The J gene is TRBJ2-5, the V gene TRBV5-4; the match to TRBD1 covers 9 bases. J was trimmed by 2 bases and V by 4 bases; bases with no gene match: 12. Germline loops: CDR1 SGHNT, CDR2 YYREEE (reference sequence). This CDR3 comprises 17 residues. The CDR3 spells CASSQGQGRLGQETQYF. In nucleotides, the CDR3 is TGTGCCAGCAGCCAGGGACAGGGTAGGTTGGGACAAGAGACCCAGTACTTC.

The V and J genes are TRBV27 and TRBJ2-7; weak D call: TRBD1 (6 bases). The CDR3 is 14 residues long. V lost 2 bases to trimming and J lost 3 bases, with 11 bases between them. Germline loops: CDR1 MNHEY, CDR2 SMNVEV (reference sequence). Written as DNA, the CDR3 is TGTGCCAGCAGTTTAAGGCCAGGGGACTACGAGCAGTACTTC. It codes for CASSLRPGDYEQYF.

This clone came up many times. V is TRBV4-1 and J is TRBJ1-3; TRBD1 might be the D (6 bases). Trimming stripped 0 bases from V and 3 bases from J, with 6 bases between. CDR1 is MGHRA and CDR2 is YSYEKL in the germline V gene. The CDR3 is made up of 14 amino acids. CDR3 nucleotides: TGCGCCAGCAGCCAAGAACAGGGTGGAAACACCATATATTTT. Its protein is CASSQEQGGNTIYF.

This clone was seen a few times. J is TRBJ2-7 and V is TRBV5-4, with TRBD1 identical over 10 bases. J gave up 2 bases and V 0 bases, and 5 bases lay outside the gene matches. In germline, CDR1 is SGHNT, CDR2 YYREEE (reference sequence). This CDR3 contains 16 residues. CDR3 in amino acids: CASSLGGTGATYEQYF. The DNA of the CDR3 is TGTGCCAGCAGCTTGGGTGGGACAGGGGCCACCTACGAGCAGTACTTC.

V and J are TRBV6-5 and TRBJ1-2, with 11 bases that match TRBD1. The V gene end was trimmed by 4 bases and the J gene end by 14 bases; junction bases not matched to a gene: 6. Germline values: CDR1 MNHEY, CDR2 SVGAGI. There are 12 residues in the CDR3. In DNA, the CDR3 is TGTGCCAGCAGTTCCCGGGACAGGGGGGGAACCTTC. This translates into CASSSRDRGGTF.

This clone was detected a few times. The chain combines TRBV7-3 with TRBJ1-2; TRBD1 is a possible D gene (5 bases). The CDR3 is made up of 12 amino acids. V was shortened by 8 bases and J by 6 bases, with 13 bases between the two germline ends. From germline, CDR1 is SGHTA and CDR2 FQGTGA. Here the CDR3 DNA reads TGTGCCAGCGGGAACCCAGGGAATGGCTACACCTTC. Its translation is CASGNPGNGYTF.

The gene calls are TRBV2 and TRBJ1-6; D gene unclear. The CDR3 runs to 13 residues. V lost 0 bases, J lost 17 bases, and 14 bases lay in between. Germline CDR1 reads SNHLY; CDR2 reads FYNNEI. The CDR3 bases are TGTGCCAGCAGTGAAGCGCATTCGGGGATGGTCCACTTT. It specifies CASSEAHSGMVHF.

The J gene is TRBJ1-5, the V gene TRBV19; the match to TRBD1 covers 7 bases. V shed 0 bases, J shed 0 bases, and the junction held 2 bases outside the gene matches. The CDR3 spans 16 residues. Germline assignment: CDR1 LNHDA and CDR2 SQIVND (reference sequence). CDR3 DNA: TGTGCCAGTAGTATAGACAGGGGGTATAGCAATCAGCCCCAGCATTTT. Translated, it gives CASSIDRGYSNQPQHF.

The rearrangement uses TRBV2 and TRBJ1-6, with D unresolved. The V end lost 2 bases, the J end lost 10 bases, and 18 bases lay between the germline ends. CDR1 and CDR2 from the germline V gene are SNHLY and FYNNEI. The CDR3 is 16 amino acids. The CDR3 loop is CASSEPSGNYGSPLHF. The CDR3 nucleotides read TGTGCCAGCAGTGAACCCTCTGGCAACTATGGCTCACCCCTCCACTTT.

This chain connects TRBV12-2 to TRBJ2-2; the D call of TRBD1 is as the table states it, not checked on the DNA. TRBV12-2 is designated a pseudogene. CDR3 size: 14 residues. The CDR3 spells CASRQGVFAGELFF. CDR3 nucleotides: TGTGCAAGTCGACAGGGGGTCTTCGCCGGGGAGCTGTTTTTT.

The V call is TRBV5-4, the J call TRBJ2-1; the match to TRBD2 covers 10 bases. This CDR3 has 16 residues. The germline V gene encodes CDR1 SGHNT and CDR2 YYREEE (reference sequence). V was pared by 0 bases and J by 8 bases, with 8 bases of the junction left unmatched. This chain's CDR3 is CASSLEGLAFKDEQFF. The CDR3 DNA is TGTGCCAGCAGCTTGGAGGGACTAGCGTTTAAGGATGAGCAGTTCTTC. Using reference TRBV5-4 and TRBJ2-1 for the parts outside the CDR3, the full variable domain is ETGVTQSPTHLIKTRGQQVTLRCSSQSGHNTVSWYQQALGQGPQFIFQYYREEENGRGNFPPRFSGLQFPNYSSELNVNALELDDSALYLCASSLEGLAFKDEQFFGPGTRLTVL.

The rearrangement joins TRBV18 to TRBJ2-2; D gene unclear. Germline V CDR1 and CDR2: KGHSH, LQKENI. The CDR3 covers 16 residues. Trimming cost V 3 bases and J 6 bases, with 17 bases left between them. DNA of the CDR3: TGTGCCAGCTCACCGCTTACCAGGTCCTGGGCCGGGGAGCTGTTTTTT. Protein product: CASSPLTRSWAGELFF. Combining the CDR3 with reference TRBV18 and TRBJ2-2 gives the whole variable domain NAGVMQNPRHLVRRRGQEARLRCSPMKGHSHVYWYRQLPEEGLKFMVYLQKENIIDESGMPKERFSAEFPKEGPSILRIQQVVRGDSAAYFCASSPLTRSWAGELFFGEGSRLTVL.

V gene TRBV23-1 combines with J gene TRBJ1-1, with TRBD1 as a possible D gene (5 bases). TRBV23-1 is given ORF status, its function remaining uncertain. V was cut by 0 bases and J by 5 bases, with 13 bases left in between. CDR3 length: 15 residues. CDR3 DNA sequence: TGCGCCAGCAGTCAATCAATTAGGGGTAGTACTGAAGCTTTCTTT. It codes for CASSQSIRGSTEAFF.

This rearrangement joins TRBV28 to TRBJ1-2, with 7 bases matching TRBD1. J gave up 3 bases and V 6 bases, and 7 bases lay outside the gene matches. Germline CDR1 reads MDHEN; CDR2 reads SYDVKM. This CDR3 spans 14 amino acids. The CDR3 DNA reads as TGTGCCAGCAGACTTTCAGGGGGTCACTATGGCTACACCTTC. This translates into CASRLSGGHYGYTF.

CDR3 bases: TGTGCCAGCAGCCACGCAGGGGGAGGAAAGACCCAGTACTTC. The encoded protein is CASSHAGGGKTQYF. This rearrangement joins TRBV3-1 (or the pseudogene TRBV3-2) to TRBJ2-5, with D maybe TRBD1 (7 bases). There are 14 residues in the CDR3. With 3 bases removed from V and 6 bases from J, the gap between germline ends came to 14 bases. The germline V gene has CDR1 LGHDT and CDR2 YNNKEL (reference sequence).

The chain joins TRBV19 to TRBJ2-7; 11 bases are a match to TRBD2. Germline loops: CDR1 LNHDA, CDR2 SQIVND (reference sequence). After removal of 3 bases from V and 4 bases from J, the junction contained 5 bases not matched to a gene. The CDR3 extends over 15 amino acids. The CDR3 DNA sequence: TGTGCCAGTAGTATGGGTGGGACTAGCGGTTACGAGCAGTACTTC. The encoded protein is CASSMGGTSGYEQYF.

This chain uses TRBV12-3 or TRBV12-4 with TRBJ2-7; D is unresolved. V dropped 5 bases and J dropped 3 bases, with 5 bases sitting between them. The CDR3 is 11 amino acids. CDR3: CASSNNYEQYF. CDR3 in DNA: TGTGCCAGCAGTAACAACTACGAGCAGTACTTC.

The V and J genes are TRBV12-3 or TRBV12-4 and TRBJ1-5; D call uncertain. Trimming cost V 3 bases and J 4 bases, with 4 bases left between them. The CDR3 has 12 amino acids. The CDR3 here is CASSFLNQPQHF. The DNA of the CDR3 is TGTGCCAGCAGTTTCTTAAATCAGCCCCAGCATTTT.

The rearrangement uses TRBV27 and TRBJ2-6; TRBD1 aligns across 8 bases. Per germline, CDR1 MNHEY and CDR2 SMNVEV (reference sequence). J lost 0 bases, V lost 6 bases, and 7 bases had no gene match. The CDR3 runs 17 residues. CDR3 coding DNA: TGTGCCAGCAGGCCCCGACAGGGGAGCTCTGGGGCCAACGTCCTGACTTTC. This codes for CASRPRQGSSGANVLTF.

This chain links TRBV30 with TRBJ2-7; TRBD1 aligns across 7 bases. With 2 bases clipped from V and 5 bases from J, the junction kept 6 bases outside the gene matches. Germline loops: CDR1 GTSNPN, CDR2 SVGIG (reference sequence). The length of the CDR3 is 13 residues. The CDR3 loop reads CAWSPRQGDEQYF. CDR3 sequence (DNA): TGTGCCTGGAGTCCCCGACAGGGCGACGAGCAGTACTTC.

This CDR3 reads CASSLADSSGVRETQYF. The CDR3, as DNA: TGTGCCAGCAGCTTAGCCGACTCTAGCGGGGTCAGGGAGACCCAGTACTTC. The rearrangement uses TRBV7-6 and TRBJ2-5, with TRBD2 identical over 9 bases. The CDR3 runs to 17 residues. CDR1 and CDR2 from the germline V gene are SGHVS and FNYEAQ. V was pared by 0 bases and J by 5 bases, with 10 bases of the junction left unmatched.

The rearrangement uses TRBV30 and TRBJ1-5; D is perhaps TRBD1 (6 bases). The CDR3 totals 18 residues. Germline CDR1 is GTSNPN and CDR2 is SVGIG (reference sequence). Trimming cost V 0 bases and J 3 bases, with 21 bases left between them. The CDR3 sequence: CAWSVGGRGQRNNQPQHF. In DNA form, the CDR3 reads TGTGCCTGGAGTGTGGGTGGCAGGGGCCAAAGGAACAATCAGCCCCAGCATTTT.